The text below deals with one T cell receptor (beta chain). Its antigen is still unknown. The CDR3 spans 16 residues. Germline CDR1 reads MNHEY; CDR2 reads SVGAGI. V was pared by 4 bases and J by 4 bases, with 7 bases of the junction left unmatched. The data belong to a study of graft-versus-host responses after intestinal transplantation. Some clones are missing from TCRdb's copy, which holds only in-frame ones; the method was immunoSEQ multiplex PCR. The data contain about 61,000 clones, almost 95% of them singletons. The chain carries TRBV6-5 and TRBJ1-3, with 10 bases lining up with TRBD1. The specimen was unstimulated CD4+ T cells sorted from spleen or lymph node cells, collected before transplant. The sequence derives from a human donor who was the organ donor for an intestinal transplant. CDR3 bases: TGTGCCAGCAGTTCCGCCGGGACAGGGGAAGGAAACACCATATATTTT. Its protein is CASSSAGTGEGNTIYF.